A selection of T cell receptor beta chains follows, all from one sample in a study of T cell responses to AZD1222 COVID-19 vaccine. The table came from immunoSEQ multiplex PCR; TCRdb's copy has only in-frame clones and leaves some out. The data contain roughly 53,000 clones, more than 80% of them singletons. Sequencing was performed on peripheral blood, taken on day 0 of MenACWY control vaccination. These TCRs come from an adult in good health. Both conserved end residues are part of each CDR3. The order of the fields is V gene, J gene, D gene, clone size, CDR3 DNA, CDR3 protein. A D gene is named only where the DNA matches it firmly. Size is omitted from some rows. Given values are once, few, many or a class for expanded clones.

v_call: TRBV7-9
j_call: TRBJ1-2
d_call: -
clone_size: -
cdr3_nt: TGTGCCAGCAGCCTGAGACAGGAGGGCTACACCTTC
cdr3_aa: CASSLRQEGYTF

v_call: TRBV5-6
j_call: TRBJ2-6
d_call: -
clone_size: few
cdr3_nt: TGTGCCAGCAGCTTCGATCCAGCGGACCGCTCTGGGGCCAACGTCCTGACTTTC
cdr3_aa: CASSFDPADRSGANVLTF

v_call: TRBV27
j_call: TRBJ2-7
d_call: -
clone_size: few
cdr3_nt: TGTGCCAGCAGTTTAGGGGGGCGCTTATACGAGCAGTACTTC
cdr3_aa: CASSLGGRLYEQYF

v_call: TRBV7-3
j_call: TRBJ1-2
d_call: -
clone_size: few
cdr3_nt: TGTGCCAGCAGCCCGACAGGCAACTATGGCTACACCTTC
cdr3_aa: CASSPTGNYGYTF

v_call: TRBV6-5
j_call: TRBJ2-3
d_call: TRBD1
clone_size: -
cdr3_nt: TGTGCCAGCACCCTCGGGACAGGGGTCCCAGATACGCAGTATTTT
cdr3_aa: CASTLGTGVPDTQYF

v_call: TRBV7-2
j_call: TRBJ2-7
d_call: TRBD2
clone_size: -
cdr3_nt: TGTGCCAGCAGCTTAGGACTAGCGGGGTCCGAGCAGTACTTC
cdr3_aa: CASSLGLAGSEQYF

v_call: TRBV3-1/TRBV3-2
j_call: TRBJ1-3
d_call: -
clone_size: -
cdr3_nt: TGTGCCAGCAGCCTAGCGTCAGGGGCCTCTGGAAACACCATATATTTT
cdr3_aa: CASSLASGASGNTIYF

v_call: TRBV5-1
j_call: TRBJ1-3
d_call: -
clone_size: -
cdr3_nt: TGCGCCAGCAGCTTGGTGGGAGCCTCTGGAAACACCATATATTTT
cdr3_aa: CASSLVGASGNTIYF

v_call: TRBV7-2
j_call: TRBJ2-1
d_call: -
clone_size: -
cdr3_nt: TGTGCCAGCAGCTTAGACCCGGGAGAGAGCTACAATGAGCAGTTCTTC
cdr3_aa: CASSLDPGESYNEQFF

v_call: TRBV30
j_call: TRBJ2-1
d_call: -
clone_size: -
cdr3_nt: TGTGCCTGGAGTCTGACGAGTGACTACAATGAGCAGTTCTTC
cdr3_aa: CAWSLTSDYNEQFF

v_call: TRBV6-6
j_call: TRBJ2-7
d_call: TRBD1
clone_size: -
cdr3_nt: TGTGCCAGCAGGAGGACAGGGGTAAGCGAGCAGTACTTC
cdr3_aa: CASRRTGVSEQYF

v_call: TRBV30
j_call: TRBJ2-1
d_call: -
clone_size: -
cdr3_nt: TGTGCCTGGAGTATGGGGACATCCTACAATGAGCAGTTCTTC
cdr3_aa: CAWSMGTSYNEQFF

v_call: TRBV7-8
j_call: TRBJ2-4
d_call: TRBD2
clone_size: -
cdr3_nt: TGTGCCAGCAGCTTAGATTTGGGGAGCGGGGCGTCCGGGAGACAGAAAAACATTCAGTACTTC
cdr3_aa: CASSLDLGSGASGRQKNIQYF

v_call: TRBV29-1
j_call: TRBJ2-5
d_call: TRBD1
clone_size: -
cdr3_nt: TGCAGCGTTGAAACGGGGACAGGGGGCCCACCGCGGCAAGAGACCCAGTACTTC
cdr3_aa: CSVETGTGGPPRQETQYF

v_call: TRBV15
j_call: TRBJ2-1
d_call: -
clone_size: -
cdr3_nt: TGTGCCACCAGCAAAGAAACCCTAGCGAGACCGAATGAGCAGTTCTTC
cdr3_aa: CATSKETLARPNEQFF

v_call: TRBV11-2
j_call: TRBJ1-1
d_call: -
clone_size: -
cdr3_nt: TGTGCCAGCAGCTTAGCCGGGACCGAAGCTTTCTTT
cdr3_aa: CASSLAGTEAFF

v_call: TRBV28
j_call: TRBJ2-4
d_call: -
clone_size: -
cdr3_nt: TGTGCCAGCAGGACACCCCGGGGGGCCAAAAACATTCAGTACTTC
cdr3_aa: CASRTPRGAKNIQYF

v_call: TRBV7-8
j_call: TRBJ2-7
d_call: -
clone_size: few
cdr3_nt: TGTGCCAGCAGCTTATTCGGGGGCTACGAGCAGTACTTC
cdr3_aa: CASSLFGGYEQYF

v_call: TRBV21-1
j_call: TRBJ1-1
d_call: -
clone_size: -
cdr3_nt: TGTGCCAGCAGCATTCGGGGAGGCACTGAAGCTTTCTTT
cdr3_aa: CASSIRGGTEAFF

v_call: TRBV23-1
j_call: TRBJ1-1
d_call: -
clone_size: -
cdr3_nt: TGCGCCAGCAGTCAATCCCACTTCACGGGGAACACTGAAGCTTTCTTT
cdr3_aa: CASSQSHFTGNTEAFF

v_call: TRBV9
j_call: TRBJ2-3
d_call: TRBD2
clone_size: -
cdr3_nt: TGTGCCAGCAGCGTAGTCGGGGGGGCAGCAGATACGCAGTATTTT
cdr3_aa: CASSVVGGAADTQYF

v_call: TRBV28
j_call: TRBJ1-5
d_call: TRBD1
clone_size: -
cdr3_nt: TGTGCCAGCAAGGGCGGGCAGGGGGTCTATAGCAATCAGCCCCAGCATTTT
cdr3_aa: CASKGGQGVYSNQPQHF

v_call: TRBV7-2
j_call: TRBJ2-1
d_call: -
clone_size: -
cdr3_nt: TGTGCCAGCAGCTTAGCCTCCTTAGCGCTTACCTACAATGAGCAGTTCTTC
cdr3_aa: CASSLASLALTYNEQFF

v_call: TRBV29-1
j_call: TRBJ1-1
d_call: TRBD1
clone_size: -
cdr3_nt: TGCAGTGTAGGACAGGGAATCACTGAAGCTTTCTTT
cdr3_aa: CSVGQGITEAFF

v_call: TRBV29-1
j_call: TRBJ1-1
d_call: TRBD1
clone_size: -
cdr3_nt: TGCAGCGGGAGCTTACAGGGGAGGACTGAAGCTTTCTTT
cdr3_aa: CSGSLQGRTEAFF

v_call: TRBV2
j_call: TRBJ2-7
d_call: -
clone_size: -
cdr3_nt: TGTGCCAGCAGTGCTGGCGGAAGCTCCTACGAGCAGTACTTC
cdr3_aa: CASSAGGSSYEQYF

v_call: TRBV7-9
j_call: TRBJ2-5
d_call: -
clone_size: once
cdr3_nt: TGTGCCAGCAGCTTACGTATGGGGCAGGAGACCCAGTACTTC
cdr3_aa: CASSLRMGQETQYF

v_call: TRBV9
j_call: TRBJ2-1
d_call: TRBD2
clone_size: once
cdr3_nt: TGTGCCAGCAGCACTCGACTAGCGGGAGGGAATGAGCAGTTCTTC
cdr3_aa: CASSTRLAGGNEQFF